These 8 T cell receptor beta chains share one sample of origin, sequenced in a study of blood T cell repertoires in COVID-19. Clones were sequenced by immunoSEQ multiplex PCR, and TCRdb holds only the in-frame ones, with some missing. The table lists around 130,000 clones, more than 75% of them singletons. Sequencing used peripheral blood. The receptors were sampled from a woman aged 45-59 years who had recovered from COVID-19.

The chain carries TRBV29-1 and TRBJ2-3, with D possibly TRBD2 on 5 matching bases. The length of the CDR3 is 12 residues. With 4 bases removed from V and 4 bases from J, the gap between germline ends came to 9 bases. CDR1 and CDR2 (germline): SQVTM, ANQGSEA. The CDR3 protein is CSVARGSDTQYF. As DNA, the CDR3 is TGCAGCGTTGCCCGGGGATCAGATACGCAGTATTTT.

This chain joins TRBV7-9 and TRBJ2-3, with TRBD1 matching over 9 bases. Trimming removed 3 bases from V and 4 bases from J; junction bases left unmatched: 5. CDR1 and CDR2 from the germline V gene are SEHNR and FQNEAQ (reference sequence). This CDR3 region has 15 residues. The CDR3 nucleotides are TGTGCCAGCAGCTTTTGGACAGGGGAAGCAGATACGCAGTATTTT. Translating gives CASSFWTGEADTQYF.

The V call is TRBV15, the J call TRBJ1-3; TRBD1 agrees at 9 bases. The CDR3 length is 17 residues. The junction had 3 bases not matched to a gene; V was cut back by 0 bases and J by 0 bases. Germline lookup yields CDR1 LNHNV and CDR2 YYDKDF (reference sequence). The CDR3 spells CATSRDRQGVSGNTIYF. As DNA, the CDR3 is TGTGCCACCAGCAGAGACCGACAGGGGGTCTCTGGAAACACCATATATTTT. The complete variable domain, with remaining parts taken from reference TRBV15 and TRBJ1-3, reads DAMVIQNPRYQVTQFGKPVTLSCSQTLNHNVMYWYQQKSSQAPKLLFHYYDKDFNNEADTPDNFQSRRPNTSFCFLDIRSPGLGDTAMYLCATSRDRQGVSGNTIYFGEGSWLTVV.

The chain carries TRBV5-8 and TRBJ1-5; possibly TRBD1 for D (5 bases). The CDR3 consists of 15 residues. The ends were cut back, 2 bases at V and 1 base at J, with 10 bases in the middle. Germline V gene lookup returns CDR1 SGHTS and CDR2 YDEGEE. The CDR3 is CASSFKGNSNQPQHF. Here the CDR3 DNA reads TGTGCCAGCAGCTTTAAGGGGAACAGCAATCAGCCCCAGCATTTT.

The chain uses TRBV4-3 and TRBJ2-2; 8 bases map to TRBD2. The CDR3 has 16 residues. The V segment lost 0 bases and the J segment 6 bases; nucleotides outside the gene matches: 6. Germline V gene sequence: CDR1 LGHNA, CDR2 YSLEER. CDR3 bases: TGCGCCAGCAGCCAAGAAGCGAGCGGGAGCCCCGGGGAGCTGTTTTTT. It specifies CASSQEASGSPGELFF.

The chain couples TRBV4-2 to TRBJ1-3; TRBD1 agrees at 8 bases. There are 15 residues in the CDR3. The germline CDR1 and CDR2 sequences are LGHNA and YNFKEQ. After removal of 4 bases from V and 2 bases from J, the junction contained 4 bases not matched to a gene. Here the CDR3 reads CASSRETGAGNTIYF. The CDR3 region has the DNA TGTGCCAGCAGCCGAGAGACAGGGGCTGGAAACACCATATATTTT.

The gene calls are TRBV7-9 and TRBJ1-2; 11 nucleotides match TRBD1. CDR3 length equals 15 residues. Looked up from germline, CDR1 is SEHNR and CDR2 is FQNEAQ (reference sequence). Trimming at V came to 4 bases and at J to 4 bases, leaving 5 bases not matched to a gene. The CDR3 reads CASSYGQGAGYGYTF. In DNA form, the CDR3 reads TGTGCCAGCAGCTACGGACAGGGGGCGGGCTATGGCTACACCTTC.

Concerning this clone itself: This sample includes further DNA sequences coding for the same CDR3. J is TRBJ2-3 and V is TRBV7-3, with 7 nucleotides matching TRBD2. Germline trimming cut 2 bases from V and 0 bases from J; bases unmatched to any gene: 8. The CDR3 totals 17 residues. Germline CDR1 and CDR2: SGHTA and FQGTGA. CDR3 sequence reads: CASSLGPSGLSTDTQYF. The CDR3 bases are TGTGCCAGCAGCTTAGGGCCTAGCGGCCTGAGCACAGATACGCAGTATTTT.